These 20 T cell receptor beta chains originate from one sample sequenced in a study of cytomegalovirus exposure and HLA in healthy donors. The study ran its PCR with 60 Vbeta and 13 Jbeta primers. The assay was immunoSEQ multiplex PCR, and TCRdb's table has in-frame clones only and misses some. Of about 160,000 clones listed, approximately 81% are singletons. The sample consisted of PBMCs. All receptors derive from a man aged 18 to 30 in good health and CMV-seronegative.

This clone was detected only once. The CDR3 spells CASVRLPGGELFF. The CDR3 DNA sequence: TGCGCCAGCGTACGCCTCCCGGGCGGGGAGCTGTTTTTT. The rearrangement links TRBV5-1 to TRBJ2-2; D remains unclear. V was trimmed by 7 bases and J by 7 bases, leaving 14 bases between them. CDR1 SGHRS and CDR2 YFSETQ come from the germline V gene. The CDR3 covers 13 residues.

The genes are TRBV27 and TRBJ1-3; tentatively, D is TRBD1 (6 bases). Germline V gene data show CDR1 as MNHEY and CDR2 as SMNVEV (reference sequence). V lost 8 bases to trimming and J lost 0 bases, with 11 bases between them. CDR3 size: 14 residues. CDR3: CASAPGHSGNTIYF. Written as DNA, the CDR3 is TGTGCCAGCGCTCCGGGACACTCTGGAAACACCATATATTTT.

The CDR3 protein is CASSESRQGTNGYTF. Here the CDR3 DNA reads TGTGCCAGCAGTGAGTCGAGGCAGGGAACTAATGGCTACACCTTC. The rearrangement joins TRBV6-4 to TRBJ1-2; possibly TRBD1 for D (5 bases). The CDR3 has 15 residues. V dropped 3 bases and J dropped 6 bases, with 17 bases sitting between them. Germline V lookup: CDR1 MRHNA, CDR2 SNTAGT.

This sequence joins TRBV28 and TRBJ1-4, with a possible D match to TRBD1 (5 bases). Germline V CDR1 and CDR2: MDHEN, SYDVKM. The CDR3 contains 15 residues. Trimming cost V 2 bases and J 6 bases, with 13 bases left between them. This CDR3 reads CASSLGGLRDEKLFF. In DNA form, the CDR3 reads TGTGCCAGCAGTTTAGGGGGACTCAGGGATGAAAAACTGTTTTTT.

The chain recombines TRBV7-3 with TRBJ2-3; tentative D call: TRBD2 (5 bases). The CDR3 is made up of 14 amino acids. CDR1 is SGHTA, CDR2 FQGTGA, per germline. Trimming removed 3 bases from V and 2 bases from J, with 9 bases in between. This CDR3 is CASSFEGDTDTQYF. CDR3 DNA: TGTGCCAGCAGCTTTGAGGGAGACACAGATACGCAGTATTTT.

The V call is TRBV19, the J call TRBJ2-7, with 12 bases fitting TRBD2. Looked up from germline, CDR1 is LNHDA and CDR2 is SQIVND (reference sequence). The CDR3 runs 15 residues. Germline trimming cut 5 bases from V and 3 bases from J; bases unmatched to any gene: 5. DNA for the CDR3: TGTGCCAGTAGTGACCGACTAGCGGGAGTCTACGAGCAGTACTTC. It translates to CASSDRLAGVYEQYF. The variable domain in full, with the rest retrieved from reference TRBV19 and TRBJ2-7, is DGGITQSPKYLFRKEGQNVTLSCEQNLNHDAMYWYRQDPGQGLRLIYYSQIVNDFQKGDIAEGYSVSREKKESFPLTVTSAQKNPTAFYLCASSDRLAGVYEQYFGPGTRLTVT.

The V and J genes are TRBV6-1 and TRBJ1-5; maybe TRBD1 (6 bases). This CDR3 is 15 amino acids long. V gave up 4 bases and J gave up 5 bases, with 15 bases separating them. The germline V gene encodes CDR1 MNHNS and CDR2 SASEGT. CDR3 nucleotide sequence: TGTGCCAGCAGTGCAGGGGTGGTATTCGATCAGCCCCAGCATTTT. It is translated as CASSAGVVFDQPQHF.

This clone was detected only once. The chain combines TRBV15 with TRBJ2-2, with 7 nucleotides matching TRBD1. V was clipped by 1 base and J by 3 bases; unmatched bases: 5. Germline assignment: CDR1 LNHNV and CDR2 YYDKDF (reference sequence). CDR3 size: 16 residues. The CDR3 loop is CATSRGPGGDTGELFF. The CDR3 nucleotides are TGTGCCACCAGCAGAGGTCCAGGGGGAGACACCGGGGAGCTGTTTTTT.

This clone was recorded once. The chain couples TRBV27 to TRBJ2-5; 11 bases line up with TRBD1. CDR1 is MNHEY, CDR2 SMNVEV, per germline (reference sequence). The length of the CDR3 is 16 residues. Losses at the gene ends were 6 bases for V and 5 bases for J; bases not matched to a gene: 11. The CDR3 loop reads CASRARTGGTGETQYF. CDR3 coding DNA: TGTGCCAGCAGAGCCCGGACAGGGGGCACAGGGGAGACCCAGTACTTC.

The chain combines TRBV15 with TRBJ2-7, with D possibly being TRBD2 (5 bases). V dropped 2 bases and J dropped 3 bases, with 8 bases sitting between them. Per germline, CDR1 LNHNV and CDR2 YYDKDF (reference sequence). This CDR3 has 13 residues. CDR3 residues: CATSRQRHYEQYF. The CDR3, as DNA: TGTGCCACCAGCAGACAGCGGCACTACGAGCAGTACTTC.

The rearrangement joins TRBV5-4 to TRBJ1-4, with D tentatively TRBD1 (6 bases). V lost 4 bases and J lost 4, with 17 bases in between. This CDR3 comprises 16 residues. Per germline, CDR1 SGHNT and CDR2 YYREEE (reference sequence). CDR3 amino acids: CASSQLRDTNNEKLFF. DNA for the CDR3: TGTGCCAGCAGCCAACTCCGGGACACCAATAATGAAAAACTGTTTTTT.

CDR3 sequence (DNA): TGCGCCAGCAGCCCCGGGACAGGGGGTGTCCCCCCCTACGAGCAGTACTTC. Residues: CASSPGTGGVPPYEQYF. V and J are TRBV5-1 and TRBJ2-7; 11 nucleotides align to TRBD1. J lost 2 bases, V lost 4 bases, and 11 bases had no gene match. Per the germline V gene, CDR1 is SGHRS and CDR2 is YFSETQ. This CDR3 spans 17 amino acids.

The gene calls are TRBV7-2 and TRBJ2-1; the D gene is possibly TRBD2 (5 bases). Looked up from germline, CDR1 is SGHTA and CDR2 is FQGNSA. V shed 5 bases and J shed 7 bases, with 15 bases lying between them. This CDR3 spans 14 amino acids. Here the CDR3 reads CASSPGSLRNEQFF. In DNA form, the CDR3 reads TGTGCCAGCAGCCCGGGGAGTCTAAGGAATGAGCAGTTCTTC. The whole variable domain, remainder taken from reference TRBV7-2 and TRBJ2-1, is GAGVSQSPSNKVTEKGKDVELRCDPISGHTALYWYRQSLGQGLEFLIYFQGNSAPDKSGLPSDRFSAERTGGSVSTLTIQRTQQEDSAVYLCASSPGSLRNEQFFGPGTRLTVL.

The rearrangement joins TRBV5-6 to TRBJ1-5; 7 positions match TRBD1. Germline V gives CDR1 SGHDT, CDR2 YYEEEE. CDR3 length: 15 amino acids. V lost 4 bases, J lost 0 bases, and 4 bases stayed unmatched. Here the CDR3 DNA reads TGTGCCAGCAGCCCAGGGGGTTATAGCAATCAGCCCCAGCATTTT. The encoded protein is CASSPGGYSNQPQHF.

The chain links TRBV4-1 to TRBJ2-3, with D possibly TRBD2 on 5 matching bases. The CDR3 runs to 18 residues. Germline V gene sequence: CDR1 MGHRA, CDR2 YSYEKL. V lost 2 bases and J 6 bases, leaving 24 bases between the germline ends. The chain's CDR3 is CASSQPPGRRAEEDTQYF. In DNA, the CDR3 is TGCGCCAGCAGCCAACCACCTGGGAGAAGGGCGGAGGAGGATACGCAGTATTTT.

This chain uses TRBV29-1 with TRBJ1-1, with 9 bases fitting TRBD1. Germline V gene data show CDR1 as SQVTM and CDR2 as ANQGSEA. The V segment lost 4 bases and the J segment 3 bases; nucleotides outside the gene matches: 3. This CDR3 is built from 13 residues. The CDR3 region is CSVGGQGDTEAFF. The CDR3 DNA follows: TGCAGCGTTGGGGGACAGGGTGACACTGAAGCTTTCTTT.

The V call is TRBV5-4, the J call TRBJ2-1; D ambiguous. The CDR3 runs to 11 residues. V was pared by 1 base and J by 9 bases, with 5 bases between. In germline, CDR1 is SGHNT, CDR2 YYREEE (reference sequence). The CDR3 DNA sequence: TGTGCCAGCAGCTTGAGAGGTGAGCAGTTCTTC. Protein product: CASSLRGEQFF.

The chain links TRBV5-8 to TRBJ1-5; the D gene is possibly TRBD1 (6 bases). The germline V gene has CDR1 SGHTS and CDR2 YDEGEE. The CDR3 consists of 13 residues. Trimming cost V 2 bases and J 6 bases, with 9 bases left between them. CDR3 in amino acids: CASSLGGTQPQHF. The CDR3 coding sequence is TGTGCCAGCAGCTTAGGGGGTACTCAGCCCCAGCATTTT.

The CDR3 bases are TGTGCCAGCAGTCTAGAGAGCAATTCACCCCTCCACTTT. It is translated as CASSLESNSPLHF. The chain employs TRBV27 and TRBJ1-6, with D uncertain. This CDR3 comprises 13 residues. V lost 5 bases, J lost 7 bases, and 9 bases lay in between. The germline V gene encodes CDR1 MNHEY and CDR2 SMNVEV (reference sequence).

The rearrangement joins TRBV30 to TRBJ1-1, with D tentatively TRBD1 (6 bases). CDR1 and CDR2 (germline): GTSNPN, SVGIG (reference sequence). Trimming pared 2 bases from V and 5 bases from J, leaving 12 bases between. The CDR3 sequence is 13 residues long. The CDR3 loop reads CAWSLGQLTEAFF. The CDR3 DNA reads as TGTGCCTGGAGTTTGGGACAATTGACTGAAGCTTTCTTT.